These 18 T cell receptor beta chains share one sample of origin, sequenced in a study of T cells in Graves' hyperthyroidism and ophthalmopathy. RNA transcripts yielded amplified TCR beta CDR3 regions. The primer set for the first-round RT-PCR of the TCR CDR3 was HTBI. TCRdb processed the multiplex PCR reads anew with MiXCR; each CDR3 protein has one entry. The data contain around 620,000 distinct CDR3 sequences, 14% of them singletons. Source material: blood. These receptors came from a young woman with Graves' ophthalmopathy.

This clonotype was seen at least ten times. CDR3 coding DNA: TGTGCCAGCAGGCCCAGGGAGGGGGTTTCGCCCCAGCATTTT. Translated: CASRPREGVSPQHF. The V gene is TRBV6-2 or TRBV6-3, the J gene TRBJ1-5, with a weak D call TRBD1 (6 bases). This CDR3 has 14 amino acids. V lost 6 bases and J 9 bases, leaving 18 bases between the germline ends. The germline gives CDR1 MNHEY, CDR2 SVGEGT.

This clonotype was seen repeatedly, ten times or more. The V gene is TRBV20-1, the J gene TRBJ2-3; D is ambiguous. The CDR3 is 15 residues long. The germline CDR1 and CDR2 sequences are DFQATT and SNEGSKA (reference sequence). With 0 bases removed from V and 2 bases from J, the gap between germline ends came to 12 bases. The CDR3 here is CSAREPTFSTDTQYF. The CDR3 bases are TGCAGTGCTAGAGAGCCCACCTTCTCCACAGATACGCAGTATTTT.

This clonotype came up many times. The genes are TRBV2 and TRBJ1-1; D ambiguous. The germline CDR1 and CDR2 sequences are SNHLY and FYNNEI. CDR3 length: 13 amino acids. V was clipped by 6 bases and J by 3 bases, with 11 bases between them. CDR3 loop: CASSGESDTEAFF. DNA for the CDR3: TGTGCCAGCAGCGGCGAGTCGGACACTGAAGCTTTCTTT.

Ten or more counts support this clonotype. The V gene is TRBV11-2, the J gene TRBJ2-3, with 9 bases identical to TRBD1. CDR3 length equals 17 residues. Germline V CDR1 and CDR2: SGHAT, FQNNGV. Trimming removed 5 bases from V and 4 bases from J; junction bases left unmatched: 13. This CDR3 reads CASSPNSGTGRADTQYF. The CDR3 DNA follows: TGTGCCAGCAGCCCAAACTCCGGGACAGGGAGGGCAGATACGCAGTATTTT.

This clonotype was detected many times. The V call is TRBV7-9, the J call TRBJ2-5, with 13 positions matching TRBD2. The J segment lost 5 bases and the V segment lost 4 bases, leaving 10 bases of the junction unmatched. The CDR3 covers 17 residues. Germline V gene sequence: CDR1 SEHNR, CDR2 FQNEAQ (reference sequence). CDR3 coding DNA: TGTGCCAGCAGCTCTCCTCGGACTAGCGGGAGTGATGAGACCCAGTACTTC. The encoded protein is CASSSPRTSGSDETQYF.

In the case of this clonotype: The CDR3 does not end in the conserved phenylalanine or tryptophan, so this is likely a read error. The chain joins TRBV28 to TRBJ1-4, with 10 bases fitting TRBD1. V lost 6 bases to trimming and J lost 7 bases; unmatched junction nucleotides: 5. This CDR3 is 14 amino acids long. Germline V gene data show CDR1 as MDHEN and CDR2 as SYDVKM. CDR3 nucleotides: TGTGCCAGCAGACTGACAGGGGGCTTTGAAAAACTGTTTTCT. The encoded protein is CASRLTGGFEKLFS.

This chain joins TRBV7-2 and TRBJ2-5; 10 bases are shared with TRBD2. The CDR3 runs to 17 residues. With 5 bases clipped from V and 4 bases from J, the junction kept 13 bases outside the gene matches. CDR1 and CDR2 from the germline V gene are SGHTA and FQGNSA. Here the CDR3 DNA reads TGTGCCAGCAGCCCCCGGACTAGCGGCTACAGGGGAGAGACCCAGTACTTC. Encoded protein: CASSPRTSGYRGETQYF.

The rearrangement links TRBV7-6 to TRBJ2-6; 9 bases agree with TRBD1. V dropped 1 base and J dropped 0; count of bases not matched to a gene: 10. CDR3 length: 20 amino acids. Germline values: CDR1 SGHVS, CDR2 FNYEAQ. The CDR3 nucleotides are TGTGCCAGCAGCTTAGAGCGGAACCGGGACAGGGACTCTGGGGCCAACGTCCTGACTTTC. Its translation is CASSLERNRDRDSGANVLTF.

This clonotype was detected only once. The V call is TRBV7-2, the J call TRBJ2-7; the match to TRBD2 covers 11 bases. The V segment lost 4 bases and the J segment 0 bases; nucleotides outside the gene matches: 5. This CDR3 is 16 amino acids long. CDR1 is SGHTA, CDR2 FQGNSA, per germline. Here the CDR3 DNA reads TGTGCCAGCAGCTCTTCGACTAGCGGGGTCTCCTACGAGCAGTACTTC. Its protein is CASSSSTSGVSYEQYF.

This clonotype was recorded at least ten times. The genes are TRBV3-1 and TRBJ2-2, with TRBD2 matching 12 bases. The CDR3 spans 15 residues. Germline CDR1 reads LGHDT; CDR2 reads YNNKEL (reference sequence). Unmatched junction bases numbered 1, after V lost 4 bases and J lost 4 bases. CDR3 nucleotides: TGTGCCAGCAGCCCTAGCGGGAGGGGCACCGGGGAGCTGTTTTTT. Its translation: CASSPSGRGTGELFF.

This clonotype was seen many times. The rearrangement links TRBV7-2 to TRBJ1-3; D ambiguous. V lost 7 bases to trimming and J lost 1 base, with 14 bases between them. Germline V gives CDR1 SGHTA, CDR2 FQGNSA. The CDR3 sequence is 15 residues long. CDR3 residues: CASTTYSESGNTIYF. As DNA, the CDR3 is TGTGCCAGCACCACTTACTCGGAATCTGGAAACACCATATATTTT.

Many counts were recorded for this clonotype. J is TRBJ1-4 and V is TRBV20-1, with D unclear. Per germline, CDR1 DFQATT and CDR2 SNEGSKA (reference sequence). This CDR3 spans 12 amino acids. V lost 5 bases, J lost 8 bases, and 12 bases lay in between. The CDR3: CSALLSGEKLFF. The CDR3 DNA reads TGCAGTGCTCTCCTGAGTGGGGAAAAACTGTTTTTT.

Many counts were recorded for this clonotype. The J gene is TRBJ1-1, the V gene TRBV28; no clear D gene. The CDR3 is 14 amino acids. In germline, CDR1 is MDHEN, CDR2 SYDVKM. The V gene lost 3 bases and the J gene lost 3 bases, with 11 bases spanning the gap. CDR3 coding DNA: TGTGCCAGCAGTTTCGGGGTTTTCGACACTGAAGCTTTCTTT. This translates into CASSFGVFDTEAFF.

This clonotype was observed a single time. V and J are TRBV7-2 and TRBJ2-1, with 8 bases aligning to TRBD2. After removal of 7 bases from V and 0 bases from J, the junction contained 8 bases not matched to a gene. CDR1 and CDR2 (germline): SGHTA, FQGNSA. CDR3 length equals 16 residues. The CDR3 spells CASKSRSGSSYNEQFF. CDR3 bases: TGTGCCAGCAAGTCCCGAAGCGGGAGCTCCTACAATGAGCAGTTCTTC.

This clonotype was seen only a few times. V usage is TRBV4-1 and J usage is TRBJ2-1; perhaps D is TRBD1 or TRBD2 (7 bases each). Trimming removed 1 base from V and 4 bases from J, with 14 bases in between. The CDR3 sequence is 16 residues long. Germline values: CDR1 MGHRA, CDR2 YSYEKL. The CDR3: CASSQARGGGYNEQFF. DNA for the CDR3: TGCGCCAGCAGCCAAGCCAGGGGGGGGGGATACAATGAGCAGTTCTTC.

V gene TRBV4-2 combines with J gene TRBJ2-2, with D perhaps matching TRBD2 (6 bases). The V and J ends lost 2 bases and 2 bases respectively, with 12 bases between them. The CDR3 spans 16 residues. In germline, CDR1 is LGHNA, CDR2 YNFKEQ. The CDR3 DNA reads as TGTGCCAGCAGCCAACTGGGCGGGGTTAACACCGGGGAGCTGTTTTTT. As protein: CASSQLGGVNTGELFF.

This clonotype was picked up many times. The V gene is TRBV7-9, the J gene TRBJ2-3, with a possible D match to TRBD1 (6 bases). Trimming stripped 6 bases from V and 2 bases from J, with 18 bases between. There are 16 residues in the CDR3. Germline values: CDR1 SEHNR, CDR2 FQNEAQ (reference sequence). In DNA, the CDR3 is TGTGCCAGCAGAAACAGGGACCTCGCAAACACAGATACGCAGTATTTT. The encoded protein is CASRNRDLANTDTQYF.

This clonotype was counted many times. The CDR3 sequence: CASSYVRGNGAFF. The CDR3, as DNA: TGTGCCAGCAGTTACGTGCGGGGGAATGGAGCTTTCTTT. J is TRBJ1-1 and V is TRBV6-5; D perhaps matches TRBD1 (5 bases). The CDR3 is 13 residues long. Germline V gene data show CDR1 as MNHEY and CDR2 as SVGAGI. V was trimmed by 2 bases and J by 10 bases, leaving 14 bases between them.